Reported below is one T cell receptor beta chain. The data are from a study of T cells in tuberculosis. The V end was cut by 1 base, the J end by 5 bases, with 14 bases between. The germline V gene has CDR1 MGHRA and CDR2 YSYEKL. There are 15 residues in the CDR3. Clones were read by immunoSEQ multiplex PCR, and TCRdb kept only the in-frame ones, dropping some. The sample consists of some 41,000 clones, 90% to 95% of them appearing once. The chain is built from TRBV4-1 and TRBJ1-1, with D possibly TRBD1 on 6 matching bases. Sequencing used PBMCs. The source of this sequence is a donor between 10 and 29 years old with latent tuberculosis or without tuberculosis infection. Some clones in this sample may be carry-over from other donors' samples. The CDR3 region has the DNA TGCGCCAGCAGCCAAGTGGGGGCGAAAAAAACTGAAGCTTTCTTT. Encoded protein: CASSQVGAKKTEAFF.